These T cell receptor beta chains were read from a single sample in a study of blood T cell repertoires in COVID-19. The protocol was immunoSEQ multiplex PCR, while the TCRdb copy is restricted to in-frame clones and leaves out a portion. The table shows about 17,000 clones, with about 90% occurring only once. Sample: peripheral blood. The receptors were gathered from a man aged 60 to 75 with active COVID-19. Both conserved end residues are part of each CDR3. The D gene is left open where the match is weak. Size values are once, few and many counts, or a class for expanded clones, and some rows have none.

J gene | clone size | V gene | D gene | CDR3 protein | CDR3 DNA
TRBJ2-5 | - | TRBV7-9 | TRBD1 | CASRKGAKETQYF | TGTGCCAGCAGGAAGGGGGCGAAAGAGACCCAGTACTTC
TRBJ2-5 | - | TRBV11-2 | - | CASSLRETQYF | TGTGCCAGCAGCTTGCGAGAGACCCAGTACTTC
TRBJ2-7 | - | TRBV3-1/TRBV3-2 | - | CASSPGGGAYEQYF | TGTGCCAGCAGCCCTGGAGGGGGGGCCTACGAGCAGTACTTC
TRBJ2-2 | - | TRBV18 | TRBD1 | CASSPGQGTNTGELFF | TGTGCCAGCTCACCAGGACAGGGAACGAACACCGGGGAGCTGTTTTTT
TRBJ2-7 | - | TRBV5-8 | - | CASGQKPEGSYEQYF | TGTGCCAGCGGACAGAAGCCTGAGGGGTCCTACGAGCAGTACTTC
TRBJ2-5 | - | TRBV4-2 | - | CASSQDPGAGGYQETQYF | TGTGCCAGCAGCCAAGATCCGGGGGCAGGGGGGTACCAAGAGACCCAGTACTTC
TRBJ1-2 | - | TRBV7-9 | - | CASSLEGAGGYTF | TGTGCCAGCAGCTTAGAAGGTGCAGGCGGCTACACCTTC
TRBJ1-5 | - | TRBV19 | - | CASSIDGHKHPAQHF | TGTGCCAGTAGTATAGATGGACATAAACACCCAGCCCAGCATTTT
TRBJ2-1 | - | TRBV4-2 | TRBD1 | CASSQDGQGRNEQFF | TGTGCCAGCAGCCAAGATGGACAGGGAAGGAATGAGCAGTTCTTC
TRBJ1-6 | - | TRBV18 | - | CASSPATGINPRALHF | TGTGCCAGCTCACCCGCGACAGGTATCAACCCCAGAGCCCTCCACTTT
TRBJ2-3 | - | TRBV20-1 | TRBD2 | CSAQRDPAQYF | TGCAGTGCTCAGCGGGACCCTGCCCAGTATTTT
TRBJ2-7 | few | TRBV5-1 | TRBD1 | CASSPGQPYEQYF | TGCGCCAGCAGCCCGGGACAGCCCTACGAGCAGTACTTC
TRBJ1-2 | - | TRBV5-8 | TRBD1 | CASSMTGFYGYTF | TGTGCCAGCAGCATGACAGGGTTCTATGGCTACACCTTC
TRBJ1-2 | - | TRBV19 | - | CASTTRGFGGYTF | TGTGCCAGTACCACGCGAGGGTTCGGTGGCTACACCTTC
TRBJ2-2 | - | TRBV29-1 | - | CSVEQDGGGELFF | TGCAGCGTTGAACAGGACGGAGGCGGGGAGCTGTTTTTT
TRBJ1-1 | - | TRBV10-1 | TRBD1 | CASSETGGEAFF | TGCGCCAGCAGTGAGACAGGGGGCGAAGCTTTCTTT
TRBJ1-1 | - | TRBV6-5 | TRBD1 | CASRAPGQEVSEAFF | TGTGCCAGCAGGGCTCCGGGACAGGAGGTTTCCGAAGCTTTCTTT
TRBJ2-5 | - | TRBV27 | - | CASSPARNQETQYF | TGTGCCAGCAGTCCCGCTAGGAACCAAGAGACCCAGTACTTC
TRBJ2-1 | - | TRBV11-3 | - | CASSLGAGMLNEQFF | TGTGCCAGCAGCTTAGGGGCAGGGATGTTAAATGAGCAGTTCTTC
TRBJ1-5 | once | TRBV12-3/TRBV12-4 | - | CATSAGVRQPQHF | TGTGCCACCTCGGCGGGGGTCAGGCAGCCCCAGCATTTT
TRBJ1-4 | - | TRBV24-1 | - | CATRGCGVGEKLFF | TGTGCCACCCGTGGGTGCGGGGTGGGTGAAAAACTGTTTTTT
TRBJ1-2 | once | TRBV5-1 | TRBD1 | CASSSNGNRGGNYGYTF | TGCGCCAGCAGCTCGAATGGAAACAGGGGAGGTAACTATGGCTACACCTTC
TRBJ2-5 | - | TRBV10-3 | TRBD2 | CAISEPPGLAQETQYF | TGTGCCATCAGTGAGCCTCCGGGACTAGCGCAAGAGACCCAGTACTTC
TRBJ2-1 | - | TRBV7-9 | TRBD2 | CASSLAEFYNEQFF | TGTGCCAGCAGCCTAGCGGAGTTCTACAATGAGCAGTTCTTC
TRBJ2-1 | - | TRBV29-1 | - | CSVPPPGSTLTNEQFF | TGCAGCGTCCCGCCCCCCGGGAGTACACTTACCAATGAGCAGTTCTTC
TRBJ2-1 | - | TRBV24-1 | TRBD2 | CATSDTWGGEQFF | TGTGCCACCAGTGACACCTGGGGGGGTGAGCAGTTCTTC
TRBJ2-6 | - | TRBV3-1/TRBV3-2 | TRBD1 | CASSRPTGSGANVLTF | TGTGCCAGCAGCCGACCGACAGGGTCTGGGGCCAACGTCCTGACTTTC
TRBJ1-4 | - | TRBV18 | - | CASSPRPGLNEKLFF | TGTGCCAGCTCACCCCGCCCCGGACTTAATGAAAAACTGTTTTTT
TRBJ1-6 | - | TRBV28 | - | CASRKHRLNSPLHF | TGTGCCAGCAGAAAACACAGGCTGAATTCACCCCTCCACTTT